This T cell receptor beta chain was identified in a study of cytomegalovirus exposure and HLA in healthy donors. Concerning this clone: The target antigen is unknown.

The study ran its PCR with 60 Vbeta and 13 Jbeta primers. Clones were read by immunoSEQ multiplex PCR, and TCRdb kept only the in-frame ones, dropping some. The top ten hold roughly 5% of the sample, which has 240,000 or so clones, roughly 82% seen once. V was pared by 3 bases and J by 4 bases, with 5 bases of the junction left unmatched. There are 15 residues in the CDR3. Per the germline V gene, CDR1 is LGHNA and CDR2 is YSLEER. General study results and limits: In a later analysis, across HLA loci, associated TCR counts were highest for DRB1, lowest for HLA-C.

This clonotype originated in a woman between 40 and 55 years old in good health and CMV-seropositive. Sequenced sample: PBMCs. The rearrangement joins TRBV4-3 to TRBJ1-4, with 7 positions matching TRBD1. CDR3 residues: CASSHWDSHNEKLFF. The CDR3 region has the DNA TGCGCCAGCAGCCACTGGGACAGCCATAATGAAAAACTGTTTTTT.